This T cell receptor beta chain was captured by sequencing in a study of blood T cells in healthy people across ages. Sample-barcoded 5' priming and a J-beta primer mix drove a second PCR of about 6 to 11 cycles. Each of the cDNA molecules was tagged by a template-switch adaptor with 12 random nucleotides. TCRdb passed the 5' RACE reads through MiXCR, listing each CDR3 protein once. This table has around 500,000 distinct CDR3 sequences, 27% appearing once. The CDR3 runs 14 residues. From germline, CDR1 is MDHEN and CDR2 SYDVKM. Concerning this clonotype itself: It may be a read error: a sequence one base away is much more abundant.

This sample was shared with a second study, whose subject was T cells of mothers and their children. That report notes: Overlap ran slightly, non-significantly higher for related than unrelated mother-child pairs.

The sequencing input was blood. The clonotype comes from a boy aged 2 to 10 in good health. This chain uses TRBV28 with TRBJ2-7; 10 bases are a match to TRBD1. Here the CDR3 DNA reads TGTGCCAGCAGTTTTGACAGGGGGCTATACGAGCAGCACTTC. Protein sequence: CASSFDRGLYEQHF.